This T cell receptor beta chain was obtained from a study of blood T cells in healthy people across ages. Primed by a sample-barcoded 5' primer and a J-beta primer mix, a second PCR proceeded for about 7 to 11 cycles. MiXCR was run by TCRdb on the 5' RACE reads, yielding one entry per CDR3 protein. The data contain more than 1,400,000 distinct CDR3 sequences, around two fifths of them singletons. Roughly 10 milliliters of peripheral blood were drawn from each donor. Overall study results and limits: In the absence of known donor CMV status, changes in expanded clonotypes were possibly confounded. While age rose, TCR beta diversity per million T cells dropped in a roughly linear way. Diversity figures based on one million T cells were deemed too low.

V was trimmed by 0 bases and J by 3 bases, leaving 3 bases between them. CDR3 length equals 14 residues. Germline V gives CDR1 SEHNR, CDR2 FQNEAQ (reference sequence). Many counts were recorded for this clonotype. The antigen is undetermined. This sequence originates from a woman aged 18 to 35 in good health. The chain has TRBV7-9 and TRBJ2-6; D not certain. The sample comprised blood. CDR3 bases: TGTGCCAGCAGCTTAGCGTTTGGGGCCAACGTCCTGACTTTC. This gives the protein CASSLAFGANVLTF.